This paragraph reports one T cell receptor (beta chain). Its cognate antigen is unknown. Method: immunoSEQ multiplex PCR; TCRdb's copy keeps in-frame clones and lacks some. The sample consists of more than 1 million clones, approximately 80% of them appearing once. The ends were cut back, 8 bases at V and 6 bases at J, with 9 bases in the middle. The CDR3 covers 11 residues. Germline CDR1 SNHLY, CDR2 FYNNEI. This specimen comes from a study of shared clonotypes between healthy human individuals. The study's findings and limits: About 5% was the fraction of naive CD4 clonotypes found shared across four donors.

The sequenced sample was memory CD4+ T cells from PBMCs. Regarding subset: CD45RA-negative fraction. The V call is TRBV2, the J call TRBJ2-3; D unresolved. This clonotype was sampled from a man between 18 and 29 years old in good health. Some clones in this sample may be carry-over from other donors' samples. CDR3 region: CASSSSDTQYF. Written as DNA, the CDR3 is TGTGCCAGCTCGAGTAGCGATACGCAGTATTTT.